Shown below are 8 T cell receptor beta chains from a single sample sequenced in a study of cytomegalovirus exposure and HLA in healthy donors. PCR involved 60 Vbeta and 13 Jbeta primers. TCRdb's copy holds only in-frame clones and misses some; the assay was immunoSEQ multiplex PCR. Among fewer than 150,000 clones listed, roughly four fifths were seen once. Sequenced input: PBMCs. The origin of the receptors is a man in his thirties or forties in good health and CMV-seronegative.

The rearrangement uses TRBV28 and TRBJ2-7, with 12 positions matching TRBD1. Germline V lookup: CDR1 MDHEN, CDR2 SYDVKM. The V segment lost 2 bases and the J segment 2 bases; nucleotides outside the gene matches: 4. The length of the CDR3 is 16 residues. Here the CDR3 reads CASSLPGQGATYEQYF. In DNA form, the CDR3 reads TGTGCCAGCAGTTTACCGGGACAGGGGGCGACCTACGAGCAGTACTTC.

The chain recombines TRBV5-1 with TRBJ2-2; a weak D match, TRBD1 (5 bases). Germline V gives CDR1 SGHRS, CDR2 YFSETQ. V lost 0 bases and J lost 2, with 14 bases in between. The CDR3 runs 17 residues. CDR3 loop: CASSLVGLTGNTGELFF. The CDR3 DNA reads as TGCGCCAGCAGCTTGGTGGGGCTTACAGGCAACACCGGGGAGCTGTTTTTT.

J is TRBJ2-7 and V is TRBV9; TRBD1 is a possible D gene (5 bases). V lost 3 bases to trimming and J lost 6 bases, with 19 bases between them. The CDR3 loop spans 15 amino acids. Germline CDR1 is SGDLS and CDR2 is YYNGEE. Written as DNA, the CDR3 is TGTGCCAGCAGCGGTAGTAGGGGTCGTCCTCTCGAGCAGTACTTC. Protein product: CASSGSRGRPLEQYF.

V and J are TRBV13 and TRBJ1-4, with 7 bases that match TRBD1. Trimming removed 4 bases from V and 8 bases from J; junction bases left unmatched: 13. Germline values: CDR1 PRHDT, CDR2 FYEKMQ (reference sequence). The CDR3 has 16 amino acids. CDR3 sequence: CASSSLQTGLGEKLFF. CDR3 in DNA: TGTGCCAGCAGCTCCCTACAGACAGGGCTTGGGGAAAAACTGTTTTTT.

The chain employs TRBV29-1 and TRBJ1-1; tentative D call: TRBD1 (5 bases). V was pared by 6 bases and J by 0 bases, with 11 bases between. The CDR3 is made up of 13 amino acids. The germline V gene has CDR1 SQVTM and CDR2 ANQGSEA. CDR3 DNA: TGCAGCGTCGGCAGGGAAATGAACACTGAAGCTTTCTTT. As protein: CSVGREMNTEAFF.

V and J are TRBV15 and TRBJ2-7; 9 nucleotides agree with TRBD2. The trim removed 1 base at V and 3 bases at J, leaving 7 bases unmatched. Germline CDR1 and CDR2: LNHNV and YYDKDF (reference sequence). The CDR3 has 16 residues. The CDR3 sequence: CATSRGGGGAVYEQYF. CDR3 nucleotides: TGTGCCACCAGCAGAGGCGGGGGGGGAGCTGTCTACGAGCAGTACTTC.

The chain's CDR3 is CASSLLGPTGDLKQYF. CDR3 sequence (DNA): TGTGCCAGCAGCTTATTAGGGCCAACAGGGGATCTTAAGCAGTACTTC. The gene calls are TRBV7-2 and TRBJ2-7, with TRBD1 identical over 7 bases. Germline lookup yields CDR1 SGHTA and CDR2 FQGNSA. CDR3 length: 16 amino acids. Trimming cost V 2 bases and J 8 bases; bases outside gene matches: 15.

This chain's CDR3 is CASSARDRGHNQPQHF. The CDR3, as DNA: TGTGCCAGCAGTGCCCGGGACAGGGGACACAATCAGCCCCAGCATTTT. The chain has TRBV6-1 and TRBJ1-5; TRBD1 aligns across 10 bases. Germline CDR1 is MNHNS and CDR2 is SASEGT. The CDR3 contains 16 residues. Unmatched junction bases numbered 6, after V lost 4 bases and J lost 3 bases.